This TCR beta chain derives from a study of cytomegalovirus exposure and HLA in healthy donors. As for the study in general: A prior study identified just under 120 million unique TCR beta sequences from 200 million or so T cells.

The ends lost 0 bases at V and 4 bases at J; junction bases unmatched: 10. This CDR3 contains 17 residues. CDR1 and CDR2 (germline): SGHRS, YFSETQ. General study findings and limits: Evidence from a later analysis indicated that most CMV-associated TCR beta chains looked HLA-restricted. Follow-up analysis found HLA locus-dependent TCR association rates, highest for DRB1 and lowest for HLA-C. It was about 150 TCR beta chains that were listed as cytomegalovirus-associated.

The PCR had 60 Vbeta and 13 Jbeta primers. Clones were sequenced by immunoSEQ multiplex PCR, and TCRdb holds only the in-frame ones, with some missing. Altogether more than 140,000 clones are present, almost 80% being singletons, with the ten largest covering approximately 0.66%. This clone was detected a few times. Antigen specificity is unknown. The source material was PBMCs. The V gene is TRBV5-1, the J gene TRBJ2-1; 7 bases are shared with TRBD2. This TCR was recovered from a male donor in good health and CMV-seronegative. CDR3 sequence (DNA): TGCGCCAGCAGCTTGGGGGCGGGAGCTTCACCGTACAATGAGCAGTTCTTC. Its protein product is CASSLGAGASPYNEQFF.